These 31 T cell receptor beta chains originate from one sample sequenced in a study of regulatory T cells in long-lasting Graves disease. Both iRepertoire HTBI primers and Arm-PCR of CDR3 regions were used to build the TCR beta libraries. TCRdb fed the multiplex PCR reads into MiXCR, producing one record per CDR3 protein. The profile shows a few hundred thousand distinct CDR3 sequences, around 20% of them singletons. The time point is: persistent/refractory GD, antithyroid drugs over 5 years with positive TRAb. There was RNA extracted from PBMCs, and the TCR library was made from it. The input for sequencing was peripheral blood mononuclear cells (PBMCs), taken when the disease was refractory, from a patient treated with antithyroid drugs. All receptors derive from a female donor with Graves disease.

For this clonotype: Mismatch with germline at one junction end may stem from a read error. This chain joins TRBV25-1 and TRBJ1-4, with 10 bases that match TRBD1. This CDR3 is 16 amino acids long. Germline CDR1 MGHDK, CDR2 SYGVNS. Here the CDR3 reads CVSSEAGTGANEKLFF. Here the CDR3 DNA reads TGTGTCAGCAGTGAAGCAGGGACAGGGGCTAATGAAAAACTGTTTTTT. The entire variable domain, with the rest obtained from reference TRBV25-1 and TRBJ1-4, is as follows: EADIYQTPRYLVIGTGKKITLECSQTMGHDKMYWYQQDPGMELHLIHYSYGVNSTEKGDLSSESTVSRIRTEHFPLTLESARPSHTSQYLCVSSEAGTGANEKLFFGSGTQLSVL.

This clonotype was observed at least ten times. In DNA, the CDR3 is TGCAGTGCTAGCCCCCGAGCGGTGCAAGAGACCCAGTACTTC. Protein sequence: CSASPRAVQETQYF. The chain joins TRBV20-1 to TRBJ2-5; weak D call: TRBD2 (5 bases). CDR1 DFQATT and CDR2 SNEGSKA come from the germline V gene (reference sequence). The CDR3 runs 14 residues. The ends were cut back, 3 bases at V and 2 bases at J, with 13 bases in the middle.

This clonotype has only a few counts. The chain couples TRBV7-2 to TRBJ1-1, with 7 bases lining up with TRBD1. CDR3 length: 19 residues. CDR1 and CDR2 (germline): SGHTA, FQGNSA. V lost 4 bases to trimming and J lost 0 bases; unmatched junction nucleotides: 17. The CDR3: CASSSQRGTATLMNTEAFF. CDR3 bases: TGTGCCAGCAGCTCGCAAAGAGGGACAGCCACGCTGATGAACACTGAAGCTTTCTTT.

This clonotype occurred a few times. The chain uses TRBV18 and TRBJ2-7, with D possibly being TRBD1 or TRBD2 (5 bases each). CDR3 length: 15 amino acids. Looked up from germline, CDR1 is KGHSH and CDR2 is LQKENI. Trimming pared 3 bases from V and 0 bases from J, leaving 12 bases between. The CDR3 spells CASSPKGPGSYEQYF. CDR3 coding DNA: TGTGCCAGCTCACCCAAGGGACCGGGCTCCTACGAGCAGTACTTC.

Only one count was recorded for this clonotype. The chain combines TRBV6-5 with TRBJ1-1; D ambiguous. Germline CDR1 reads MNHEY; CDR2 reads SVGAGI. This CDR3 is built from 13 residues. Trimming took off 11 bases at V and 6 bases at J, with 19 bases between the two ends. CDR3 sequence: CAVSWGLSSEAFF. The CDR3 DNA reads TGTGCCGTCAGTTGGGGATTGAGCTCTGAAGCTTTCTTT.

Turning to this clonotype: The conserved closing phenylalanine or tryptophan is absent in this CDR3, likely reflecting a read error. The V call is TRBV19, the J call TRBJ1-5; D is possibly TRBD1 (5 bases). The germline V gene has CDR1 LNHDA and CDR2 SQIVND (reference sequence). Trimming took 3 bases from V and 1 from J, leaving 13 bases between them. CDR3 length: 16 amino acids. The chain's CDR3 is CASSIVGDKSNQPQHS. CDR3 nucleotides: TGTGCCAGTAGTATCGTGGGGGATAAAAGCAATCAGCCCCAGCATTCT.

This clonotype was counted at least ten times. The chain uses TRBV12-3 or TRBV12-4 and TRBJ1-4; TRBD1 matches at 8 bases. The CDR3 covers 14 residues. V shed 2 bases and J 7 bases; nucleotides not matched to a gene: 3. This CDR3 reads CASSLTGGSEKLFF. The CDR3 nucleotides are TGTGCCAGCAGTTTAACAGGGGGTTCTGAAAAACTGTTTTTT.

J is TRBJ2-7 and V is TRBV7-9, with a weak D call TRBD1 (6 bases). Germline assignment: CDR1 SEHNR and CDR2 FQNEAQ (reference sequence). The germline V and J ends were trimmed by 4 bases and 2 bases, with 12 bases remaining between them. The CDR3 is 14 residues long. CDR3 DNA: TGTGCCAGCAGCTCCGGGACAAACGCCTACGAGCAGTACTTC. This codes for CASSSGTNAYEQYF.

This clonotype was counted many times. The V and J genes are TRBV20-1 and TRBJ2-5; TRBD2 matches 14 bases. CDR3 length: 17 amino acids. Germline CDR1 is DFQATT and CDR2 is SNEGSKA (reference sequence). V was pared by 3 bases and J by 2 bases, with 8 bases of the junction left unmatched. CDR3 nucleotide sequence: TGCAGTGCTAGCAGACTAGCGGGAGGGCAAGGGCAAGAGACCCAGTACTTC. This translates into CSASRLAGGQGQETQYF.

This clonotype was detected once. The chain has TRBV20-1 and TRBJ2-3; 9 nucleotides match TRBD1. The V gene end was trimmed by 6 bases and the J gene end by 2 bases; junction bases not matched to a gene: 9. The CDR3 covers 15 residues. CDR1 is DFQATT and CDR2 is SNEGSKA in the germline V gene (reference sequence). This CDR3 reads CSAKGQGPSTDTQYF. CDR3 nucleotides: TGCAGTGCCAAGGGACAGGGACCGTCCACAGATACGCAGTATTTT.

The chain has TRBV6-9 and TRBJ1-5; D is uncertain. V lost 3 bases and J lost 5, with 14 bases in between. Germline assignment: CDR1 MNHGY and CDR2 SVAAGI. This CDR3 has 15 amino acids. The CDR3 DNA reads as TGTGCCAGCAGTTACAGTACACGTGCCGATCAGCCCCAGCATTTT. Residues: CASSYSTRADQPQHF.

This clonotype occurred many times. CDR3 coding DNA: TGTGCCAGCAGTCCTTGGGACAGCAGTAATGAAAAACTGTTTTTT. Translating it yields CASSPWDSSNEKLFF. The rearrangement uses TRBV28 and TRBJ1-4; 7 nucleotides match TRBD1. The CDR3 covers 15 residues. CDR1 MDHEN and CDR2 SYDVKM come from the germline V gene. V lost 5 bases, J lost 4 bases, and 7 bases stayed unmatched.

The chain combines TRBV7-2 with TRBJ1-1, with no clear D. V gave up 5 bases and J gave up 7 bases, with 17 bases separating them. The CDR3 consists of 14 residues. Germline CDR1 is SGHTA and CDR2 is FQGNSA. The CDR3 nucleotides read TGTGCCAGCAGCCAGAGAGTCGAGGCGCGTGAAGCTTTCTTT. It yields the protein CASSQRVEAREAFF.

This clonotype showed up just a few times. The V call is TRBV24-1, the J call TRBJ1-5; weak D call: TRBD1 (5 bases). Germline CDR1 reads KGHDR; CDR2 reads SFDVKD. This CDR3 comprises 16 residues. Trimming left V 4 bases short and J 1 base short, with 13 bases between. Here the CDR3 DNA reads TGTGCCACCAGTGACCCCGGGACGGAAAGCAATCAGCCCCAGCATTTT. It translates to CATSDPGTESNQPQHF.

The chain has TRBV7-2 and TRBJ2-2; maybe TRBD1 (6 bases). The germline V gene encodes CDR1 SGHTA and CDR2 FQGNSA. V dropped 1 base and J dropped 6 bases, with 12 bases sitting between them. CDR3 length: 15 amino acids. CDR3 protein: CASSLVFTGSGELFF. CDR3 bases: TGTGCCAGCAGCTTAGTATTTACAGGGTCCGGGGAGCTGTTTTTT.

This clonotype was picked up a small number of times. This chain uses TRBV3-1 with TRBJ2-2, with D hard to call. This CDR3 region has 17 residues. Germline V gene lookup returns CDR1 LGHDT and CDR2 YNNKEL (reference sequence). V lost 3 bases to trimming and J lost 2 bases, with 16 bases between them. The DNA for the CDR3 is TGTGCCAGCAGCCATAACTATCGGACGGCCAACACCGGGGAGCTGTTTTTT. Its protein is CASSHNYRTANTGELFF.

This clonotype was observed a few times. At one of its ends the junction is not consistent with the germline gene, which may arise from a read error. The chain carries TRBV9 and TRBJ2-2; D is possibly TRBD1 or TRBD2 (5 bases each). Per the germline V gene, CDR1 is SGDLS and CDR2 is YYNGEE. This CDR3 is built from 16 residues. This CDR3 is CANSVYDRLNTGELFF. The CDR3 DNA reads TGTGCCAACAGCGTCTATGACAGACTAAACACCGGGGAGCTGTTTTTT.

CDR3 amino acids: CATNSRHDQPQHF. In DNA, the CDR3 is TGTGCCACAAATTCCAGGCACGATCAGCCCCAGCATTTT. The V gene is TRBV10-3, the J gene TRBJ1-5; D gene uncertain. Deletions cut 10 bases from V and 5 bases from J, with 15 bases between. Germline V gene lookup returns CDR1 ENHRY and CDR2 SYGVKD. The length of the CDR3 is 13 residues.

This clonotype showed up many times. The V and J genes are TRBV28 and TRBJ1-1, with D maybe TRBD1 (5 bases). CDR3 length equals 15 residues. CDR1 and CDR2 from the germline V gene are MDHEN and SYDVKM. The V gene lost 2 bases and the J gene lost 5 bases, with 15 bases spanning the gap. The CDR3 sequence: CASSLAVPGVTEAFF. CDR3 sequence (DNA): TGTGCCAGCAGTTTAGCTGTGCCGGGGGTTACTGAAGCTTTCTTT.

This clonotype was seen ten or more times. The genes are TRBV12-3 or TRBV12-4 and TRBJ1-4; D is uncertain. The CDR3 has 16 residues. The V end was cut by 7 bases, the J end by 0 bases, with 15 bases between. The CDR3 region is CASTSSGKATNEKLFF. Written as DNA, the CDR3 is TGTGCCAGCACTTCTAGCGGGAAGGCAACTAATGAAAAACTGTTTTTT.

Details on this clonotype: Since a much larger clone is just one base distant, this may be a read error. The genes are TRBV3-1 and TRBJ2-7; no firm D call. With 1 base removed from V and 2 bases from J, the gap between germline ends came to 12 bases. This CDR3 has 15 amino acids. Germline V gene sequence: CDR1 LGHDT, CDR2 YNNKEL (reference sequence). For the CDR3, the DNA is TGTGCCAGCAGCCAAGTTCTCCCCAACACCTACGAGCAGTACTTC. Its translation is CASSQVLPNTYEQYF.

The gene calls are TRBV20-1 and TRBJ2-7, with 8 bases fitting TRBD2. This CDR3 has 12 residues. Looked up from germline, CDR1 is DFQATT and CDR2 is SNEGSKA (reference sequence). Here the CDR3 reads CSFTSGIYEQYF. In DNA, the CDR3 is TGCAGCTTCACTAGCGGTATTTACGAGCAGTACTTC.

The chain has TRBV2 and TRBJ2-1, with TRBD2 matching over 9 bases. The J segment lost 6 bases and the V segment lost 2 bases, leaving 8 bases of the junction unmatched. The CDR3 is 16 amino acids. Germline values: CDR1 SNHLY, CDR2 FYNNEI. CDR3 sequence (DNA): TGTGCCAGCAGTGAAATACGGCTAGCGGGAACCAATGAGCAGTTCTTC. This encodes CASSEIRLAGTNEQFF.

This clonotype appeared a few times. J is TRBJ2-7 and V is TRBV28, with TRBD2 as a possible D gene (5 bases). The CDR3 is 14 residues long. V was clipped by 4 bases and J by 2 bases, with 12 bases between them. Germline CDR1 is MDHEN and CDR2 is SYDVKM. The CDR3 spells CASSSQTNTYEQYF. The CDR3, as DNA: TGTGCCAGCAGTTCTCAGACTAATACCTACGAGCAGTACTTC.

Comments on this clonotype: It may be a read error: a sequence one base away is much more abundant. This chain uses TRBV2 with TRBJ2-2; TRBD2 matches 7 bases. Germline assignment: CDR1 SNHLY and CDR2 FYNNEI. This CDR3 contains 14 residues. The CDR3 DNA follows: TGTGCCAGCAGTGAATGGGCGGGAGCCGGGGGGCTGTTTTTT. Its translation is CASSEWAGAGGLFF.

The V gene is TRBV6-5, the J gene TRBJ2-2; D perhaps matches TRBD2 (5 bases). Trimming pared 8 bases from V and 4 bases from J, leaving 14 bases between. This CDR3 region has 14 residues. CDR1 and CDR2 from the germline V gene are MNHEY and SVGAGI. CDR3 sequence: CASEAGVPTGELFF. In DNA form, the CDR3 reads TGTGCCAGCGAGGCCGGGGTTCCCACCGGGGAGCTGTTTTTT.

This clonotype came up many times. V and J are TRBV7-2 and TRBJ2-1, with 8 bases matching TRBD2. The CDR3 consists of 15 residues. V shed 0 bases and J 7 bases; nucleotides not matched to a gene: 5. The germline V gene encodes CDR1 SGHTA and CDR2 FQGNSA. DNA of the CDR3: TGTGCCAGCAGCTTAGCTAGGTCGGGGGGGAATGAGCAGTTCTTC. It specifies CASSLARSGGNEQFF.

This clonotype was found many times. This chain joins TRBV20-1 and TRBJ2-5, with 11 nucleotides matching TRBD1. The junction had 7 bases not matched to a gene; V was cut back by 0 bases and J by 4 bases. The CDR3 totals 16 residues. Germline CDR1 reads DFQATT; CDR2 reads SNEGSKA (reference sequence). CDR3 DNA: TGCAGTGCTAGAGATCTGGGACAGGGGGACGTAGAGACCCAGTACTTC. Its translation is CSARDLGQGDVETQYF.

This clonotype was counted many times. The chain has TRBV10-3 and TRBJ2-5, with 10 bases matching TRBD1. The germline V gene has CDR1 ENHRY and CDR2 SYGVKD. The ends lost 4 bases at V and 4 bases at J; junction bases unmatched: 6. This CDR3 comprises 15 residues. CDR3 in DNA: TGTGCCATCAGTGTCGGGACAGGGGCGGGAGAGACCCAGTACTTC. Translating it yields CAISVGTGAGETQYF.

Details on this clonotype: Since a much larger clone is just one base distant, this may be a read error. In this CDR3 the conserved last residue, phenylalanine or tryptophan, is missing, so a read error is likely. V usage is TRBV20-1 and J usage is TRBJ2-5; no reliable D call. Trimming shortened V by 3 bases and J by 5 bases, and 10 bases separated the two germline ends. The CDR3 has 12 amino acids. Per the germline V gene, CDR1 is DFQATT and CDR2 is SNEGSKA (reference sequence). The CDR3 DNA follows: TGCAGTGCTAGGGGCGACACGGAGACCCAGTACTAC. Translated, it gives CSARGDTETQYY.

V is TRBV29-1 and J is TRBJ1-1; the match to TRBD1 covers 12 bases. The germline gives CDR1 SQVTM, CDR2 ANQGSEA. CDR3 length equals 17 residues. The V gene end was trimmed by 5 bases and the J gene end by 3 bases; junction bases not matched to a gene: 13. Written as DNA, the CDR3 is TGCAGCGTTAGCTTGGAGGGACAGGGGGCTCTGGACACTGAAGCTTTCTTT. Protein product: CSVSLEGQGALDTEAFF. The full variable domain, rest sourced from reference TRBV29-1 and TRBJ1-1, is SAVISQKPSRDICQRGTSLTIQCQVDSQVTMMFWYRQQPGQSLTLIATANQGSEATYESGFVIDKFPISRPNLTFSTLTVSNMSPEDSSIYLCSVSLEGQGALDTEAFFGQGTRLTVV.